This T cell receptor beta chain was identified during a study of control samples from healthy donors and cancer patients. CDR3 size: 10 residues. Germline-derived CDR1 and CDR2 are DFQATT and SNEGSKA (reference sequence). Between the trimmed V and J ends, which lost 6 bases and 5 bases, there was a span of 8 bases. Profiled with immunoSEQ multiplex PCR; TCRdb holds only in-frame clones, not every one. The sample holds 150,000 to 190,000 clones, 93% seen once. The rearrangement uses TRBV20-1 and TRBJ2-7; no reliable D call. The sequence was collected from a man aged 50-59 years in good health. The sample was blood. CDR3 sequence (DNA): TGCAGTGCCGCTTACAACGAGCAGTACTTC. Translating it yields CSAAYNEQYF.